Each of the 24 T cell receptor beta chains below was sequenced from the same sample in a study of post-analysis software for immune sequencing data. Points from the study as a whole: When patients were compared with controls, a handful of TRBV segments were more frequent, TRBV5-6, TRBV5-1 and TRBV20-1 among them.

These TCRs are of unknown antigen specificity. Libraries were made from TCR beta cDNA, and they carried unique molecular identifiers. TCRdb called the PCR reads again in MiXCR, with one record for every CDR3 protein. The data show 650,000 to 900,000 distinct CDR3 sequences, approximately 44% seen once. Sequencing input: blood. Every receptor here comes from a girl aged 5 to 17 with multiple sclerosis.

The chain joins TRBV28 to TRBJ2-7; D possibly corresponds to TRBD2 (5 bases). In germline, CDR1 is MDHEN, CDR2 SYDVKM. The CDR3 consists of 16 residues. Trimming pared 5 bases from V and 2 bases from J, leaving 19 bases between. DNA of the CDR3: TGTGCCAGCAGTCGGCCCCAGAGAGGGTTAACCTACGAGCAGTACTTC. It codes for CASSRPQRGLTYEQYF. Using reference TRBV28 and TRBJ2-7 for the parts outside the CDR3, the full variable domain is DVKVTQSSRYLVKRTGEKVFLECVQDMDHENMFWYRQDPGLGLRLIYFSYDVKMKEKGDIPEGYSVSREKKERFSLILESASTNQTSMYLCASSRPQRGLTYEQYFGPGTRLTVT.

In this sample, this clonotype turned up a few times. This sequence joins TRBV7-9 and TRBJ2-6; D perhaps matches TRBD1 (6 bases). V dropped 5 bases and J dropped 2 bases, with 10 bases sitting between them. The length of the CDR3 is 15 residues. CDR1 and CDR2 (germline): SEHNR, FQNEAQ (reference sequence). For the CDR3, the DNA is TGTGCCAGCAGCCCCGACAGGCCTGGGGCCAACGTCCTGACTTTC. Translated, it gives CASSPDRPGANVLTF.

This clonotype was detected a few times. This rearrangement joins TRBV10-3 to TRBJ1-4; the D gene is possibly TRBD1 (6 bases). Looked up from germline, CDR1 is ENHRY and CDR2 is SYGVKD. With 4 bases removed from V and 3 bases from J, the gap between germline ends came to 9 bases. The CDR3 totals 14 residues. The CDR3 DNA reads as TGTGCCATCAGTGGAGGACAGCCTAATGAAAAACTGTTTTTT. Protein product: CAISGGQPNEKLFF.

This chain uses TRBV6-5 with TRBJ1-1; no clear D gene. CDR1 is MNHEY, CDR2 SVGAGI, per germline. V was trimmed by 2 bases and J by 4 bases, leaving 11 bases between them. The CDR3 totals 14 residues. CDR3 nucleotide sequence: TGTGCCAGCAGTTACGAGGTCCAAGGCACTGAAGCTTTCTTT. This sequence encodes CASSYEVQGTEAFF.

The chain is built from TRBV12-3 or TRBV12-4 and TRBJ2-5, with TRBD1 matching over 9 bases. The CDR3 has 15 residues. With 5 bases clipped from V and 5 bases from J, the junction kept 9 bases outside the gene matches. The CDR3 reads CASSGRDRELETQYF. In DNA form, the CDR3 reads TGTGCCAGCAGTGGCCGGGACAGGGAATTGGAGACCCAGTACTTC.

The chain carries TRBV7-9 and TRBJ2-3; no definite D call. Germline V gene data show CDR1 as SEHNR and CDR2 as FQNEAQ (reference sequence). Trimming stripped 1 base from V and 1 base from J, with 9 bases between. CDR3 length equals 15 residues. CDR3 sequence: CASSLERAGTDTQYF. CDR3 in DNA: TGTGCCAGCAGCTTAGAACGCGCGGGCACAGATACGCAGTATTTT.

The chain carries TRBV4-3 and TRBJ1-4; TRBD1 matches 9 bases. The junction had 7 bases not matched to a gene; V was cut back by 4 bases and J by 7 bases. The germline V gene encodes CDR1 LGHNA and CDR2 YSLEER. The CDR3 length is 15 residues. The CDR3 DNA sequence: TGCGCCAGCAGCCGAACCGGGACAGGGTTTGAAAAACTGTTTTTT. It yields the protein CASSRTGTGFEKLFF.

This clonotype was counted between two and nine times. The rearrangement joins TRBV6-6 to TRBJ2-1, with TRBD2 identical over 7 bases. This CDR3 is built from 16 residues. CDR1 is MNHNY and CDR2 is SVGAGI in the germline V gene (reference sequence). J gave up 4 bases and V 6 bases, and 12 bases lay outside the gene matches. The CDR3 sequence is CASRPPLAEPYNEQFF. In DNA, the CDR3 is TGTGCCAGCAGGCCACCCCTAGCGGAGCCTTACAATGAGCAGTTCTTC.

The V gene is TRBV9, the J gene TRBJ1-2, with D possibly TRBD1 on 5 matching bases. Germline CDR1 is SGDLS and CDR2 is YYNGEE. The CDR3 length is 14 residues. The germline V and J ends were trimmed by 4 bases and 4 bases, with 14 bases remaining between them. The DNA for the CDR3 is TGTGCCAGCAGCCCGCGGGGGTACAGCTATGGCTACACCTTC. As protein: CASSPRGYSYGYTF.

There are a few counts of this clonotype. The CDR3 protein is CASSLDGQNYGYTF. CDR3 bases: TGTGCCAGCAGCTTAGACGGACAGAACTATGGCTACACCTTC. The rearrangement uses TRBV7-3 and TRBJ1-2; a weak D match, TRBD1 (6 bases). Germline loops: CDR1 SGHTA, CDR2 FQGTGA. Trimming took 2 bases from V and 2 from J, leaving 9 bases between them. This CDR3 spans 14 amino acids.

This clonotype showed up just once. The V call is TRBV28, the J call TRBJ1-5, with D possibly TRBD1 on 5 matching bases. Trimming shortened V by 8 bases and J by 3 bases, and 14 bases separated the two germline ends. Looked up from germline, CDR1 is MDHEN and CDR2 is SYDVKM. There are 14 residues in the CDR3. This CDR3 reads CASSSGGTNQPQHF. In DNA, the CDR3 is TGTGCCAGCTCCTCGGGGGGAACCAATCAGCCCCAGCATTTT.

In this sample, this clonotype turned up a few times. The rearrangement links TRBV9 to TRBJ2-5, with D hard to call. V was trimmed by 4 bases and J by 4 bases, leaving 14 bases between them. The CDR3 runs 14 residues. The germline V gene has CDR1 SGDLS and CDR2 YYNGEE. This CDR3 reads CASSKDGHLETQYF. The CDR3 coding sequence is TGTGCCAGCAGCAAAGACGGCCACCTAGAGACCCAGTACTTC.

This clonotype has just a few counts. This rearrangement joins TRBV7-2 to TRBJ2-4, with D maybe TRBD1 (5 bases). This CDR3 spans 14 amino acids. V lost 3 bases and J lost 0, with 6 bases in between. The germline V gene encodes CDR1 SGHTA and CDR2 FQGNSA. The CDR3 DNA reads TGTGCCAGCAGCTTGACAGTAGCCAAAAACATTCAGTACTTC. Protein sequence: CASSLTVAKNIQYF.

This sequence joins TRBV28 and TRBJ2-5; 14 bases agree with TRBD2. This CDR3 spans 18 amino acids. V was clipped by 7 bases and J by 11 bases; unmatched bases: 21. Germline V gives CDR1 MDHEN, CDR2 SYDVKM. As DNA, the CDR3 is TGTGCCAGCAACAGGGGACTAGCGGGAGCGTATTGGTACAATGAGCAGTACTTC. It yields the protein CASNRGLAGAYWYNEQYF.

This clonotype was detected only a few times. Here the CDR3 DNA reads TGTGCCAGCAGCGTAGCGCCCCAAGAGACCCAGTACTTC. As protein: CASSVAPQETQYF. The chain employs TRBV9 and TRBJ2-5; no reliable D call. This CDR3 region has 13 residues. In germline, CDR1 is SGDLS, CDR2 YYNGEE. V was cut by 0 bases and J by 1 base, with 4 bases left in between.

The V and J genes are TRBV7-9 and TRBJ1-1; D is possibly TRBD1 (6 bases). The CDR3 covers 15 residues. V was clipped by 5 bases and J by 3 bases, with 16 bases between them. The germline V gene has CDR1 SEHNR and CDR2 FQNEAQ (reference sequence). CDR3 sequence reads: CASSTNRVLDTEAFF. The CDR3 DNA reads TGTGCCAGCAGCACCAACAGGGTCCTAGACACTGAAGCTTTCTTT.

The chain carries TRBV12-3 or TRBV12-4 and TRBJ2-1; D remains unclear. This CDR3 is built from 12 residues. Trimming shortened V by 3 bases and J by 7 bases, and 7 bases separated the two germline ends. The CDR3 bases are TGTGCCAGCAGTTTTAGGCGGAATGAGCAGTTCTTC. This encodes CASSFRRNEQFF.

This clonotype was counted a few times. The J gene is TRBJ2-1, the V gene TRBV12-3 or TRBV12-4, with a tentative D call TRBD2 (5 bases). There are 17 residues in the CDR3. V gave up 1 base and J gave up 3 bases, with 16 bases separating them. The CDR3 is CASSLVISRDNYNEQFF. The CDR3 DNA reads TGTGCCAGCAGTTTAGTTATCTCTCGGGATAACTACAATGAGCAGTTCTTC.

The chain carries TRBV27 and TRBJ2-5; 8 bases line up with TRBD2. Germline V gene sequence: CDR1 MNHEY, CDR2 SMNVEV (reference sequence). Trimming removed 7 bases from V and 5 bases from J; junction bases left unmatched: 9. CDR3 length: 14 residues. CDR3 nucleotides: TGTGCCAGCAAGTTAAGCGGGAGAGGGGAGACCCAGTACTTC. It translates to CASKLSGRGETQYF.

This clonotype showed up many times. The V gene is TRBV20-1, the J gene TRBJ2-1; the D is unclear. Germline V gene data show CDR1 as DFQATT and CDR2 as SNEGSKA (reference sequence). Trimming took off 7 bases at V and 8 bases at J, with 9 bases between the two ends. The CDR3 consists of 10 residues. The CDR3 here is CSVRVYEQFF. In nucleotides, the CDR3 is TGCAGTGTGAGAGTGTATGAGCAGTTCTTC.

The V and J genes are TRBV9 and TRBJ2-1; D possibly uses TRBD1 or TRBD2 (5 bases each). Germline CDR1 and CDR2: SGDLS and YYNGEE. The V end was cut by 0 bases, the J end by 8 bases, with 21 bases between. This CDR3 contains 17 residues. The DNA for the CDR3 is TGTGCCAGCAGCGTAGCCGTAGCCGTGGGCCCGGGGCATGAGCAGTTCTTC. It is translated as CASSVAVAVGPGHEQFF.

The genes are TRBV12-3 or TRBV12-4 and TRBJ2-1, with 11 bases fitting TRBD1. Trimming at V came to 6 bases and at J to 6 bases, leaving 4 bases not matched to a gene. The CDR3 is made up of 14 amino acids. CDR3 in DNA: TGTGCCAGCAGCCAAGGACAGGGGGCCAATGAGCAGTTCTTC. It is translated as CASSQGQGANEQFF.

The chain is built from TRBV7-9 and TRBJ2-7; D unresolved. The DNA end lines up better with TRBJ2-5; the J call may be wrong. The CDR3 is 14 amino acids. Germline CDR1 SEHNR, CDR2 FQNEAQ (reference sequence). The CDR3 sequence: CASSAGLEGETQYF. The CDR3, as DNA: TGTGCCAGCAGCGCCGGCCTGGAAGGGGAGACCCAGTACTTC.

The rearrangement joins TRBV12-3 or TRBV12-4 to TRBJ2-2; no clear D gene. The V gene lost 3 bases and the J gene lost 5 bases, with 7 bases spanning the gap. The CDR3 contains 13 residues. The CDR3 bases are TGTGCCAGCAGTTTTACAAGGACCGGGGAGCTGTTTTTT. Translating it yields CASSFTRTGELFF.